This TCR beta chain derives from a study of T cell repertoires in cytomegalovirus infection. About the research overall: Indications came from public TCR beta signatures; they pointed to CMV infection and to a matching HLA type.

This clonotype was seen repeatedly, ten times or more. Its antigen is unidentified. General study points: HLA-C-restricted CMV-specific TCR beta clonotypes prevailed in the ex vivo response.

TCRdb redid the calling of the reads with MiXCR, one entry per CDR3 protein. The data show approximately 250,000 distinct CDR3 sequences, with about 7% seen just once and 5.5% to 8% held by the top ten. V dropped 0 bases and J dropped 8; count of bases not matched to a gene: 10. The germline V gene has CDR1 DFQATT and CDR2 SNEGSKA (reference sequence). There are 15 residues in the CDR3. The TCR was taken from a human donor in good health (CMV status not recorded). Some clones in this sample may be carry-over from other donors' samples. The V gene is TRBV20-1, the J gene TRBJ2-1, with 7 bases that match TRBD1. Sequencing input: PBMCs. The CDR3 DNA reads TGCAGTGCTAGAGATCCGGCAGGGGGTAGCGATGAGCAGTTCTTC. It translates to CSARDPAGGSDEQFF.